This T cell receptor (beta chain) was observed in a study of blood T cells in healthy people across ages. The authors ran a second PCR of about 6 to 11 cycles using a sample-barcoded 5' primer and a J-beta primer mix. TCRdb analysed the 5' RACE reads with MiXCR anew, one entry per CDR3 protein. In the table there are some 1.4 million distinct CDR3 sequences, approximately 38% of which are singletons. This sequence was found in a woman aged 18-29 years in good health. Sequenced material: blood.

CDR3 nucleotides: TGTGCCAGCAGCGTCGGGGGGGCATATGAGACCCAGTACTTC. Translation: CASSVGGAYETQYF. The J gene is TRBJ2-7, the V gene TRBV9; 8 positions agree with TRBD2. The J call is uncertain, as TRBJ2-5 better fits the DNA end. This CDR3 contains 14 residues. Germline V gene sequence: CDR1 SGDLS, CDR2 YYNGEE.